This passage covers 5 T cell receptor beta chains from one sample sequenced in a study of blood T cells in healthy people across ages. Alongside a J-beta primer mix, a sample-barcoded 5' primer served in a second PCR lasting 7 to 11 cycles. MiXCR, applied by TCRdb to the 5' RACE reads, yields one record per CDR3 protein. This sample has 850,000 to 1,000,000 distinct CDR3 sequences, with roughly 43% found just once. Sequencing used blood. These receptors originate from a man aged 25-45 years in good health.

This chain uses TRBV20-1 with TRBJ2-7, with 7 bases aligning to TRBD1. The CDR3 runs 12 residues. Germline V gene sequence: CDR1 DFQATT, CDR2 SNEGSKA (reference sequence). The ends lost 7 bases at V and 2 bases at J; junction bases unmatched: 5. CDR3 loop: CSGEGQTYEQYF. The DNA of the CDR3 is TGCAGTGGCGAGGGACAGACCTACGAGCAGTACTTC.

V and J are TRBV20-1 and TRBJ2-4; TRBD1 is a possible D gene (5 bases). Germline-derived CDR1 and CDR2 are DFQATT and SNEGSKA (reference sequence). Trimming took 1 base from V and 7 from J, leaving 29 bases between them. CDR3 length: 19 amino acids. CDR3 region: CSARVGPRGPLGYGNIQYF. In nucleotides, the CDR3 is TGCAGTGCTAGAGTGGGGCCGCGTGGCCCGCTTGGGTATGGTAACATTCAGTACTTC.

This clonotype was picked up a small number of times. The gene calls are TRBV3-1 and TRBJ2-3; 9 nucleotides agree with TRBD2. The CDR3 runs to 15 residues. Germline V gives CDR1 LGHDT, CDR2 YNNKEL (reference sequence). V was pared by 0 bases and J by 8 bases, with 6 bases of the junction left unmatched. The DNA for the CDR3 is TGTGCCAGCAGCCAAGATCTAGCGGGGAAGGGTACGCAGTATTTT. Translating gives CASSQDLAGKGTQYF.

The rearrangement joins TRBV6-2 or TRBV6-3 to TRBJ2-3; no clear D gene. Germline lookup yields CDR1 MNHEY and CDR2 SVGEGT. V was trimmed by 2 bases and J by 4 bases, leaving 10 bases between them. The CDR3 has 14 amino acids. The CDR3, as DNA: TGTGCCAGCAGTTACGGTTCCGGACCAGATACGCAGTATTTT. Translation: CASSYGSGPDTQYF.

This clonotype was picked up a small number of times. The J gene is TRBJ2-3, the V gene TRBV6-2 or TRBV6-3; 7 bases are a match to TRBD1. From germline, CDR1 is MNHEY and CDR2 SVGEGT. The CDR3 has 15 amino acids. Germline trimming cut 7 bases from V and 5 bases from J; bases unmatched to any gene: 12. CDR3 in amino acids: CASNPRKGAQDTQYF. The CDR3 DNA reads as TGTGCCAGCAATCCAAGGAAGGGGGCCCAAGATACGCAGTATTTT.